The 32 T cell receptor beta chains below were found in one sample sequenced in a study of identical twins. TCRdb passed the 5' RACE reads through MiXCR, listing each CDR3 protein once. The sample lists a few hundred thousand distinct CDR3 sequences, around 18% occurring once. Sequenced material: naive T cells sorted from blood. All receptors come from a man aged 50 or older in good health.

The V gene is TRBV5-1, the J gene TRBJ2-3, with a possible D match to TRBD2 (6 bases). Per the germline V gene, CDR1 is SGHRS and CDR2 is YFSETQ. V was shortened by 5 bases and J by 0 bases, with 19 bases between the two germline ends. The CDR3 sequence is 17 residues long. Here the CDR3 DNA reads TGCGCCAGCAGGTGGGACGGCCGTAGCGGTAGCACAGATACGCAGTATTTT. Translating it yields CASRWDGRSGSTDTQYF.

This clonotype was recorded many times. The chain employs TRBV20-1 and TRBJ2-4; 10 bases map to TRBD2. The germline V gene has CDR1 DFQATT and CDR2 SNEGSKA (reference sequence). The V gene end was trimmed by 3 bases and the J gene end by 6 bases; junction bases not matched to a gene: 8. The CDR3 covers 15 residues. CDR3 amino acids: CSASRTSGGGNIQYF. The CDR3 coding sequence is TGCAGTGCTAGTAGGACTAGCGGAGGGGGAAACATTCAGTACTTC.

This clonotype was observed a handful of times. The genes are TRBV18 and TRBJ2-2; TRBD1 agrees at 7 bases. V trimming: 0 bases; J trimming: 0 bases; junction bases outside the gene matches: 4. The CDR3 sequence is 17 residues long. Germline V gene data show CDR1 as KGHSH and CDR2 as LQKENI. The CDR3 is CASSPPWQGANTGELFF. In DNA form, the CDR3 reads TGTGCCAGCTCACCACCGTGGCAGGGGGCGAACACCGGGGAGCTGTTTTTT.

The table lists this clonotype with many counts. The V gene is TRBV14, the J gene TRBJ2-3, with TRBD2 identical over 12 bases. V shed 4 bases and J 0 bases; nucleotides not matched to a gene: 11. This CDR3 has 19 amino acids. The V gene's germline CDR1 is SGHDN and CDR2 FVKESK. As DNA, the CDR3 is TGTGCCAGCAGCCCGGGAAGACTAGCGGGGGACCTTAGCACAGATACGCAGTATTTT. Protein: CASSPGRLAGDLSTDTQYF.

The rearrangement uses TRBV10-3 and TRBJ1-2; TRBD1 matches at 9 bases. The CDR3 consists of 13 residues. V shed 7 bases, J shed 3 bases, and the junction held 3 bases outside the gene matches. CDR1 and CDR2 (germline): ENHRY, SYGVKD. CDR3 in amino acids: CAITGQGDYGYTF. CDR3 DNA: TGTGCCATCACGGGACAGGGAGACTATGGCTACACCTTC.

This clonotype was detected only a few times. The V and J genes are TRBV28 and TRBJ2-7; TRBD2 agrees at 7 bases. Trimming removed 7 bases from V and 2 bases from J; junction bases left unmatched: 8. The germline gives CDR1 MDHEN, CDR2 SYDVKM. The CDR3 totals 14 residues. This CDR3 is CASTKQAGTYEQYF. CDR3 in DNA: TGTGCCAGCACCAAGCAAGCGGGAACCTACGAGCAGTACTTC.

The sample holds many counts of this clonotype. The chain is built from TRBV20-1 and TRBJ2-1; 13 nucleotides align to TRBD2. The ends lost 5 bases at V and 6 bases at J; junction bases unmatched: 4. Per germline, CDR1 DFQATT and CDR2 SNEGSKA (reference sequence). This CDR3 spans 14 amino acids. The CDR3 DNA reads as TGCAGTGCTTTCAGACTAGCGGGAGGCAATGAGCAGTTCTTC. Amino acid sequence: CSAFRLAGGNEQFF.

This clonotype was found a few times. The chain has TRBV12-3 or TRBV12-4 and TRBJ2-7, with no clear D. This CDR3 contains 12 residues. Trimming took 2 bases from V and 5 from J, leaving 7 bases between them. In nucleotides, the CDR3 is TGTGCCAGCAGTTTATGGGTCCACGAGCAGTACTTC. As protein: CASSLWVHEQYF.

This clonotype has at least ten counts. The chain couples TRBV4-1 to TRBJ2-7; D is possibly TRBD2 (5 bases). V lost 4 bases and J lost 2, with 18 bases in between. The CDR3 runs to 16 residues. Germline CDR1 reads MGHRA; CDR2 reads YSYEKL. CDR3 DNA: TGCGCCAGCAGCCTCCTACCGGGAACTCTCCCCTACGAGCAGTACTTC. This gives the protein CASSLLPGTLPYEQYF.

This clonotype came up many times. The rearrangement joins TRBV15 to TRBJ2-5; D not resolved. Per the germline V gene, CDR1 is LNHNV and CDR2 is YYDKDF (reference sequence). The CDR3 has 15 amino acids. Trimming removed 0 bases at V and 5 bases at J, with 13 bases between. Written as DNA, the CDR3 is TGTGCCACCAGCAGAGACGGCTTACAGAGGGAGACCCAGTACTTC. It translates to CATSRDGLQRETQYF.

This clonotype was counted many times. CDR3 sequence (DNA): TGTGCCAGCAGACCCGGGACAGGGGCCTACGAGCAGTACTTC. The encoded protein is CASRPGTGAYEQYF. The genes are TRBV6-1 and TRBJ2-7; 10 bases are a match to TRBD1. This CDR3 comprises 14 residues. Trimming cost V 6 bases and J 2 bases; bases outside gene matches: 4. Germline V gene lookup returns CDR1 MNHNS and CDR2 SASEGT.

This chain connects TRBV10-3 to TRBJ2-3; TRBD1 agrees at 7 bases. The length of the CDR3 is 13 residues. Germline V gives CDR1 ENHRY, CDR2 SYGVKD. Unmatched junction bases numbered 10, after V lost 10 bases and J lost 6 bases. CDR3 region: CATGGDTGDTQYF. CDR3 nucleotides: TGTGCCACAGGGGGAGACACGGGGGATACGCAGTATTTT.

This clonotype was recorded at least ten times. V is TRBV7-9 and J is TRBJ1-5; TRBD1 matches 8 bases. Trimming cost V 1 base and J 6 bases; bases outside gene matches: 2. Germline lookup yields CDR1 SEHNR and CDR2 FQNEAQ (reference sequence). The length of the CDR3 is 14 residues. As DNA, the CDR3 is TGTGCCAGCAGCTTAGGGACAGGGAGTCAGCCCCAGCATTTT. The encoded protein is CASSLGTGSQPQHF.

This clonotype occurred many times. The gene calls are TRBV7-8 and TRBJ2-5; possibly TRBD1 for D (6 bases). The CDR3 is 12 amino acids. V gave up 9 bases and J gave up 4 bases, with 12 bases separating them. Germline V gives CDR1 SGHVS, CDR2 FQNEAQ. The CDR3 region is CASQDSAETQYF. DNA for the CDR3: TGTGCCAGTCAGGACAGTGCAGAGACCCAGTACTTC.

This clonotype was recorded a few times. This chain connects TRBV5-1 to TRBJ2-7; 10 bases match TRBD2. Trimming took 0 bases from V and 6 from J; bases not matched to a gene: 18. Germline V gene sequence: CDR1 SGHRS, CDR2 YFSETQ. CDR3 length equals 19 residues. CDR3 in amino acids: CASSLAPLAGLPTRLEQYF. The CDR3 nucleotides read TGCGCCAGCAGCTTGGCCCCACTAGCGGGACTCCCTACAAGGCTCGAGCAGTACTTC.

The chain links TRBV6-2 or TRBV6-3 to TRBJ2-3; D is unclear. CDR3 size: 13 residues. The V gene lost 6 bases and the J gene lost 3 bases, with 10 bases spanning the gap. The germline V gene has CDR1 MNHEY and CDR2 SVGEGT. The CDR3 loop is CASSFLVTDTQYF. Written as DNA, the CDR3 is TGTGCCAGCAGCTTCCTCGTAACAGATACGCAGTATTTT.

In this sample, this clonotype turned up many times. The V gene is TRBV3-1, the J gene TRBJ2-5; TRBD1 is a possible D gene (6 bases). There are 14 residues in the CDR3. V gave up 4 bases and J gave up 9 bases, with 18 bases separating them. Germline V CDR1 and CDR2: LGHDT, YNNKEL (reference sequence). CDR3 protein: CASSPRQVIWAQYF. The CDR3, as DNA: TGTGCCAGCAGCCCCAGACAGGTCATTTGGGCCCAGTACTTC.

The J gene is TRBJ2-1, the V gene TRBV4-3, with D perhaps matching TRBD1 or TRBD2 (6 bases each). The CDR3 spans 15 residues. Germline V lookup: CDR1 LGHNA, CDR2 YSLEER. Trimming shortened V by 3 bases and J by 2 bases, and 11 bases separated the two germline ends. CDR3 sequence: CASSHGGGTYNEQFF. CDR3 DNA sequence: TGCGCCAGCAGCCACGGAGGGGGTACCTACAATGAGCAGTTCTTC.

This clonotype was counted between two and nine times. The chain combines TRBV20-1 with TRBJ2-7, with D possibly being TRBD2 (5 bases). Deletions cut 0 bases from V and 0 bases from J, with 9 bases between. Germline CDR1 is DFQATT and CDR2 is SNEGSKA (reference sequence). The CDR3 has 14 residues. The CDR3 region is CSAREEADSYEQYF. The CDR3 DNA reads as TGCAGTGCTAGAGAGGAGGCGGACTCCTACGAGCAGTACTTC.

Many counts were recorded for this clonotype. J is TRBJ1-1 and V is TRBV20-1, with TRBD1 identical over 8 bases. Germline V gene data show CDR1 as DFQATT and CDR2 as SNEGSKA (reference sequence). There are 14 residues in the CDR3. V shed 2 bases and J 5 bases; nucleotides not matched to a gene: 7. The chain's CDR3 is CSARQGASRTEAFF. The CDR3 nucleotides read TGCAGTGCTAGACAGGGGGCCTCTCGAACTGAAGCTTTCTTT.

In its sample, this clonotype was seen many times. As DNA, the CDR3 is TGTGCCAGCAGTCCCTCTCGGACACCCGGCTATGGCTACACCTTC. Translation gives CASSPSRTPGYGYTF. V is TRBV12-3 or TRBV12-4 and J is TRBJ1-2; TRBD1 might be the D (5 bases). V gave up 5 bases and J gave up 4 bases, with 17 bases separating them. This CDR3 contains 15 residues.

This clonotype was recorded a few times. The chain combines TRBV20-1 with TRBJ1-3, with D unresolved. The CDR3 is 14 amino acids. V was clipped by 2 bases and J by 0 bases, with 8 bases between them. Germline CDR1 is DFQATT and CDR2 is SNEGSKA (reference sequence). The CDR3 is CSARPGSSGNTIYF. CDR3 in DNA: TGCAGTGCTAGACCAGGATCCTCTGGAAACACCATATATTTT.

The gene calls are TRBV9 and TRBJ2-5; the D is unclear. Germline V gives CDR1 SGDLS, CDR2 YYNGEE. This CDR3 region has 13 residues. Trimming took off 0 bases at V and 1 base at J, with 4 bases between the two ends. The CDR3 nucleotides read TGTGCCAGCAGCGTAGGGGCCCAAGAGACCCAGTACTTC. Residues: CASSVGAQETQYF.

This chain joins TRBV4-2 and TRBJ2-5, with 7 bases matching TRBD1. CDR3 length: 16 amino acids. CDR1 is LGHNA, CDR2 YNFKEQ, per germline. V was clipped by 4 bases and J by 4 bases; unmatched bases: 12. The CDR3 coding sequence is TGTGCCAGCAGCCCACCGGACAGGACAAGGCGAGAGACCCAGTACTTC. Encoded protein: CASSPPDRTRRETQYF.

This clonotype was seen a handful of times. This chain joins TRBV27 and TRBJ2-1, with unresolved D. V gave up 5 bases and J gave up 8 bases, with 16 bases separating them. This CDR3 has 14 residues. Germline V CDR1 and CDR2: MNHEY, SMNVEV (reference sequence). This chain's CDR3 is CASSHKSEFYEQFF. CDR3 DNA sequence: TGTGCCAGCAGTCACAAATCGGAGTTTTATGAGCAGTTCTTC.

In this sample, this clonotype turned up many times. This chain connects TRBV20-1 to TRBJ2-1; 13 nucleotides match TRBD2. The germline V gene has CDR1 DFQATT and CDR2 SNEGSKA (reference sequence). This CDR3 contains 15 residues. V lost 5 bases, J lost 7 bases, and 8 bases stayed unmatched. This CDR3 reads CSAGQTSGGINEQFF. CDR3 nucleotide sequence: TGCAGTGCTGGACAGACTAGCGGGGGGATAAATGAGCAGTTCTTC.

The chain combines TRBV20-1 with TRBJ2-7; the match to TRBD2 covers 7 bases. V dropped 2 bases and J dropped 6; count of bases not matched to a gene: 7. Per germline, CDR1 DFQATT and CDR2 SNEGSKA (reference sequence). The CDR3 has 13 amino acids. Here the CDR3 reads CSARTQGGPEQYF. The DNA of the CDR3 is TGCAGTGCTAGAACCCAGGGAGGGCCCGAGCAGTACTTC.

This clonotype showed up many times. The chain uses TRBV20-1 and TRBJ1-2; D gene ambiguous. The CDR3 runs to 15 residues. With 1 base removed from V and 3 bases from J, the gap between germline ends came to 15 bases. CDR1 DFQATT and CDR2 SNEGSKA come from the germline V gene (reference sequence). The CDR3 loop is CSARVMTDLYYGYTF. The CDR3 DNA reads TGCAGTGCTAGAGTCATGACGGATCTCTACTATGGCTACACCTTC.

This clonotype has more than one count but fewer than ten. The chain has TRBV6-1 and TRBJ2-3, with 10 bases that match TRBD2. The germline gives CDR1 MNHNS, CDR2 SASEGT. The CDR3 runs to 15 residues. With 6 bases clipped from V and 4 bases from J, the junction kept 7 bases outside the gene matches. The CDR3 reads CASSPSGGGADTQYF. The CDR3 coding sequence is TGTGCCAGCAGCCCCAGCGGGGGGGGCGCAGATACGCAGTATTTT.

This chain connects TRBV20-1 to TRBJ2-5; the D call may be TRBD1 or TRBD2 (6 bases each). From germline, CDR1 is DFQATT and CDR2 SNEGSKA (reference sequence). The V and J ends lost 0 bases and 4 bases respectively, with 15 bases between them. CDR3 length: 15 residues. The CDR3 DNA follows: TGCAGTGCTAGAGATCTCGAGGGGGGCCTAGAGACCCAGTACTTC. This translates into CSARDLEGGLETQYF.

This clonotype was counted a few times. V gene TRBV9 combines with J gene TRBJ1-1; a weak D match, TRBD1 (5 bases). Germline V CDR1 and CDR2: SGDLS, YYNGEE. The CDR3 runs 17 residues. The germline V and J ends were trimmed by 3 bases and 0 bases, with 18 bases remaining between them. The CDR3 sequence: CASSARGSMGMNTEAFF. CDR3 sequence (DNA): TGTGCCAGCAGCGCTCGGGGCTCCATGGGCATGAACACTGAAGCTTTCTTT.

This clonotype was seen at least ten times. The chain carries TRBV29-1 and TRBJ2-1; 12 nucleotides match TRBD2. V gave up 6 bases and J gave up 0 bases; unmatched junction bases: 15. CDR1 is SQVTM and CDR2 is ANQGSEA in the germline V gene. This CDR3 comprises 19 residues. CDR3 sequence (DNA): TGCAGCGTCCCGATCCCCCTTACTAGCGGGAGGCTCTCCTACAATGAGCAGTTCTTC. This translates into CSVPIPLTSGRLSYNEQFF.